These 15 T cell receptor beta chains were sequenced from one sample in a study of T cell clones after liver transplantation. The data were produced by immunoSEQ multiplex PCR, yet TCRdb's version contains in-frame clones alone and is incomplete. Here the sample spans more than 95,000 clones, less than 95% being singletons. This material consisted of CD4+ T cells from blood, taken 12 months after liver transplant. These receptors came from a human patient who received a liver transplant. The graft donor may be the source of some T cells.

The CDR3 is CASSYGQVNTEAFF. The DNA of the CDR3 is TGTGCCAGCAGTTACGGACAGGTGAACACTGAAGCTTTCTTT. The chain employs TRBV2 and TRBJ1-1; 7 bases match TRBD1. Germline V CDR1 and CDR2: SNHLY, FYNNEI. J gave up 0 bases and V 5 bases, and 3 bases lay outside the gene matches. The CDR3 sequence is 14 residues long.

This chain links TRBV7-6 with TRBJ2-7, with D tentatively TRBD2 (6 bases). CDR1 SGHVS and CDR2 FNYEAQ come from the germline V gene. The CDR3 is 18 amino acids. V was pared by 4 bases and J by 5 bases, with 27 bases between. CDR3 nucleotides: TGTGCCAGCAGCTGGGGGATAGCGGCCGGAGTCGCGATCCACGAGCAGTACTTC. This encodes CASSWGIAAGVAIHEQYF. The whole variable domain, filled in from reference TRBV7-6 and TRBJ2-7, reads GAGVSQSPRYKVTKRGQDVALRCDPISGHVSLYWYRQALGQGPEFLTYFNYEAQQDKSGLPNDRFSAERPEGSISTLTIQRTEQRDSAMYRCASSWGIAAGVAIHEQYFGPGTRLTVT.

This clone came up once. This rearrangement joins TRBV18 to TRBJ1-4, with 9 bases matching TRBD1. The ends lost 5 bases at V and 6 bases at J; junction bases unmatched: 4. The length of the CDR3 is 14 residues. The germline CDR1 and CDR2 sequences are KGHSH and LQKENI. CDR3 sequence (DNA): TGTGCCAGCTCAACCGGGACAGGGCATGAAAAACTGTTTTTT. It specifies CASSTGTGHEKLFF.

The gene calls are TRBV5-6 and TRBJ1-2; tentatively, D is TRBD1 (6 bases). Trimming left V 4 bases short and J 4 bases short, with 11 bases between. Germline CDR1 reads SGHDT; CDR2 reads YYEEEE. The CDR3 extends over 13 amino acids. The CDR3 DNA follows: TGTGCCAGCAGCGCGGGGGGCGGCTATGGCTACACCTTC. Protein: CASSAGGGYGYTF.

The chain combines TRBV6-1 with TRBJ1-2, with 9 bases lining up with TRBD1. The V gene's germline CDR1 is MNHNS and CDR2 SASEGT. V lost 6 bases and J lost 4; bases outside the gene matches: 9. The CDR3 covers 15 residues. The DNA for the CDR3 is TGTGCCAGCAGGGACGCCGGGACAGGGATCTATGGCTACACCTTC. Its translation is CASRDAGTGIYGYTF.

The CDR3, as DNA: TGCGCCAGCAGCTTGGACCCCTTGGGACAGCGTGAAGCTTTCTTT. As protein: CASSLDPLGQREAFF. This rearrangement joins TRBV5-1 to TRBJ1-1; TRBD1 matches at 7 bases. The CDR3 extends over 15 amino acids. Per the germline V gene, CDR1 is SGHRS and CDR2 is YFSETQ. V shed 0 bases, J shed 7 bases, and the junction held 9 bases outside the gene matches.

This rearrangement joins TRBV27 to TRBJ2-2; no reliable D call. Looked up from germline, CDR1 is MNHEY and CDR2 is SMNVEV (reference sequence). This CDR3 region has 13 residues. V lost 4 bases to trimming and J lost 6 bases, with 9 bases between them. CDR3 protein: CASSSILAGELFF. The CDR3 region has the DNA TGTGCCAGCAGTTCGATTTTAGCCGGGGAGCTGTTTTTT.

The rearrangement joins TRBV5-1 to TRBJ2-5, with D hard to call. This CDR3 region has 15 residues. Trimming stripped 0 bases from V and 1 base from J, with 10 bases between. CDR1 and CDR2 (germline): SGHRS, YFSETQ. CDR3 loop: CASSLDPPPQETQYF. Written as DNA, the CDR3 is TGCGCCAGCAGCTTGGATCCCCCACCCCAAGAGACCCAGTACTTC.

The CDR3 region is CASSQSGANVLTF. In DNA form, the CDR3 reads TGCGCCAGCAGCCAATCTGGGGCCAACGTCCTGACTTTC. The chain carries TRBV4-3 and TRBJ2-6; unclear D gene. V was clipped by 2 bases and J by 1 base, with 0 bases between them. The CDR3 has 13 residues. CDR1 and CDR2 (germline): LGHNA, YSLEER.

The chain is built from TRBV27 and TRBJ2-4; D is uncertain. Germline assignment: CDR1 MNHEY and CDR2 SMNVEV (reference sequence). V lost 2 bases and J 6 bases, leaving 17 bases between the germline ends. The CDR3 is 16 residues long. The CDR3 DNA follows: TGTGCCAGCAGTTTAACCTCCCGTCGAAGGTTAAACATTCAGTACTTC. This translates into CASSLTSRRRLNIQYF.

The genes are TRBV6-5 and TRBJ2-7; TRBD1 agrees at 8 bases. Germline CDR1 is MNHEY and CDR2 is SVGAGI. CDR3 length: 12 amino acids. The ends lost 6 bases at V and 6 bases at J; junction bases unmatched: 4. For the CDR3, the DNA is TGTGCCAGCAGCAGCGGACAGGGCGAGCAGTACTTC. The encoded protein is CASSSGQGEQYF.

The gene calls are TRBV14 and TRBJ1-1; the D is unclear. The length of the CDR3 is 13 residues. Trimming shortened V by 1 base and J by 0 bases, and 3 bases separated the two germline ends. Germline values: CDR1 SGHDN, CDR2 FVKESK. The CDR3 region has the DNA TGTGCCAGCAGCCAAGGAATGAACACTGAAGCTTTCTTT. Amino acids: CASSQGMNTEAFF. Full variable domain (rest looked up from reference TRBV14 and TRBJ1-1): EAGVTQFPSHSVIEKGQTVTLRCDPISGHDNLYWYRRVMGKEIKFLLHFVKESKQDESGMPNNRFLAERTGGTYSTLKVQPAELEDSGVYFCASSQGMNTEAFFGQGTRLTVV.

This chain joins TRBV7-2 and TRBJ2-2; D unresolved. There are 15 residues in the CDR3. V dropped 2 bases and J dropped 2 bases, with 9 bases sitting between them. CDR1 and CDR2 from the germline V gene are SGHTA and FQGNSA. CDR3 region: CASSLKGFNTGELFF. CDR3 nucleotides: TGTGCCAGCAGCTTAAAAGGGTTTAACACCGGGGAGCTGTTTTTT.

The chain couples TRBV5-1 to TRBJ2-1, with 9 bases lining up with TRBD1. J lost 4 bases, V lost 3 bases, and 5 bases had no gene match. In germline, CDR1 is SGHRS, CDR2 YFSETQ. CDR3 length: 15 residues. This CDR3 reads CASSSGQGSYNEQFF. CDR3 nucleotide sequence: TGCGCCAGCAGCTCAGGACAGGGGTCATACAATGAGCAGTTCTTC.

The genes are TRBV27 and TRBJ1-1; D is undetermined. Trimming cost V 7 bases and J 7 bases, with 19 bases left between them. Germline V gives CDR1 MNHEY, CDR2 SMNVEV (reference sequence). The CDR3 has 14 amino acids. CDR3 sequence reads: CASTALRPDGEAFF. Here the CDR3 DNA reads TGTGCCAGCACCGCCCTTCGCCCCGACGGTGAAGCTTTCTTT.